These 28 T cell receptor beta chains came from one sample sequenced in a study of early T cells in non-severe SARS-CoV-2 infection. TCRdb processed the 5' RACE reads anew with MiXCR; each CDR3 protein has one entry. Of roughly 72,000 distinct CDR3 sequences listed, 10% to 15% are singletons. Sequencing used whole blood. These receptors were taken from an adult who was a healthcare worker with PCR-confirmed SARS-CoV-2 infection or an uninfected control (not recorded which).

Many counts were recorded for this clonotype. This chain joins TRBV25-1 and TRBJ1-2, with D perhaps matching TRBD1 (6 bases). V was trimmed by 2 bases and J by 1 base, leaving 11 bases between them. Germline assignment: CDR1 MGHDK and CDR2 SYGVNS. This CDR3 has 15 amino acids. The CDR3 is CASSEEQGYNYGYTF. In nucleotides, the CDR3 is TGTGCCAGCAGTGAAGAACAGGGATATAACTATGGCTACACCTTC.

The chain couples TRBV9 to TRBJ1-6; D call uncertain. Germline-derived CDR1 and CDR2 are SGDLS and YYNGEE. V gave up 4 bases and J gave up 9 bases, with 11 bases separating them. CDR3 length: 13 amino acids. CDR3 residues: CASSPFNGSPLHF. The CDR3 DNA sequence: TGTGCCAGCAGCCCGTTTAATGGTTCACCCCTCCACTTT.

CDR3 nucleotides: TGTGCCAGCAGTCCCGGGACAGCGAAGTTTCAGTTCTTC. Amino acid sequence: CASSPGTAKFQFF. The chain uses TRBV27 and TRBJ2-1; 7 positions match TRBD1. The V gene end was trimmed by 5 bases and the J gene end by 13 bases; junction bases not matched to a gene: 11. The CDR3 spans 13 residues. Per germline, CDR1 MNHEY and CDR2 SMNVEV (reference sequence).

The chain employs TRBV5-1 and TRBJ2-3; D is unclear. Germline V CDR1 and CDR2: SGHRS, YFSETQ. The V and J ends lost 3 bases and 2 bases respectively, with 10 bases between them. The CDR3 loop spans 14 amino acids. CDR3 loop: CASSSLANTDTQYF. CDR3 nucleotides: TGCGCCAGCAGCTCCCTGGCGAACACAGATACGCAGTATTTT. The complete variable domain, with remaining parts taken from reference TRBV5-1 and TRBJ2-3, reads KAGVTQTPRYLIKTRGQQVTLSCSPISGHRSVSWYQQTPGQGLQFLFEYFSETQRNKGNFPGRFSGRQFSNSRSEMNVSTLELGDSALYLCASSSLANTDTQYFGPGTRLTVL.

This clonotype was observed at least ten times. CDR3 region: CASSLRAGTQETQYF. The CDR3 DNA reads TGTGCCAGCAGCTTACGGGCAGGGACCCAAGAGACCCAGTACTTC. The chain couples TRBV7-2 to TRBJ2-5, with D perhaps given as TRBD1 or TRBD2 (5 bases each). Trimming cost V 2 bases and J 1 base, with 11 bases left between them. Germline values: CDR1 SGHTA, CDR2 FQGNSA. The CDR3 is 15 amino acids.

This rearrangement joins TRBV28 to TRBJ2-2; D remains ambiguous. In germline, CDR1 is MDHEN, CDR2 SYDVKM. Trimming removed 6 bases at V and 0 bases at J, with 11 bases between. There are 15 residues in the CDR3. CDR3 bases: TGTGCCAGCAGGGACCCCTCAACGAACACCGGGGAGCTGTTTTTT. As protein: CASRDPSTNTGELFF.

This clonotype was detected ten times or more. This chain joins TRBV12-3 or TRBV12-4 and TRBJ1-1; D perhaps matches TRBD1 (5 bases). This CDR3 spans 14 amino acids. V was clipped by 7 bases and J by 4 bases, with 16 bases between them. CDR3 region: CASTLGPKATEAFF. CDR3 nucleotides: TGTGCCAGCACCTTGGGACCCAAGGCCACTGAAGCTTTCTTT.

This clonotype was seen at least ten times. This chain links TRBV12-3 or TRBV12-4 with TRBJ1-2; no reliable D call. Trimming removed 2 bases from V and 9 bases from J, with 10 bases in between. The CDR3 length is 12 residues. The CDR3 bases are TGTGCCAGCAGTTTATTCGGGCGTAGCTACACCTTC. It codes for CASSLFGRSYTF.

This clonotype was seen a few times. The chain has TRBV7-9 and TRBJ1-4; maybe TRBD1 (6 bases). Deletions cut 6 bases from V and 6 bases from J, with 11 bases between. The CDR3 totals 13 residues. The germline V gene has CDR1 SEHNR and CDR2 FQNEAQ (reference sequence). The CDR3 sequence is CASRLRTDEKLFF. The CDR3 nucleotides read TGTGCCAGCAGATTAAGGACAGATGAAAAACTGTTTTTT.

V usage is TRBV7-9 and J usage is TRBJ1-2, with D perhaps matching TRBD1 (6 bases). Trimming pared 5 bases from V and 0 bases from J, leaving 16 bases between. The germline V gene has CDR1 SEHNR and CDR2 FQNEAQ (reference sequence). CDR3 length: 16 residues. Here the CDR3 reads CASSAVDRRANYGYTF. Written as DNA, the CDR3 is TGTGCCAGCAGCGCGGTGGACAGAAGAGCTAACTATGGCTACACCTTC. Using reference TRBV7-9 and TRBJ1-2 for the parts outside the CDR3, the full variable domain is DTGVSQNPRHKITKRGQNVTFRCDPISEHNRLYWYRQTLGQGPEFLTYFQNEAQLEKSRLLSDRFSAERPKGSFSTLEIQRTEQGDSAMYLCASSAVDRRANYGYTFGSGTRLTVV.

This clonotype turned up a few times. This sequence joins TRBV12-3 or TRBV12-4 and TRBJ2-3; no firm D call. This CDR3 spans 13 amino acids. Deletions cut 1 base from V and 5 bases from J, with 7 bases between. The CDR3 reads CASSLVTRDTQYF. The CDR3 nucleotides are TGTGCCAGCAGTTTAGTAACGCGAGATACGCAGTATTTT.

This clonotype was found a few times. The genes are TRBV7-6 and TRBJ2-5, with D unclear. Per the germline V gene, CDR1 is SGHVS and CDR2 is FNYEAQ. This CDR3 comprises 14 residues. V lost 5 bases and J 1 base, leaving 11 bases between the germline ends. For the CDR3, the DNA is TGTGCCAGCAGCCGACCCCCCACCCAAGAGACCCAGTACTTC. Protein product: CASSRPPTQETQYF.

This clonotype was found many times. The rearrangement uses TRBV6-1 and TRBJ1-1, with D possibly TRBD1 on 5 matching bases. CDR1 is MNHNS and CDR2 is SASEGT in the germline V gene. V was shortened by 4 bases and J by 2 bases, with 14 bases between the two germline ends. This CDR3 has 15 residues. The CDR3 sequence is CASSGGTTANTEAFF. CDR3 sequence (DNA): TGTGCCAGCAGTGGGGGGACCACAGCCAACACTGAAGCTTTCTTT.

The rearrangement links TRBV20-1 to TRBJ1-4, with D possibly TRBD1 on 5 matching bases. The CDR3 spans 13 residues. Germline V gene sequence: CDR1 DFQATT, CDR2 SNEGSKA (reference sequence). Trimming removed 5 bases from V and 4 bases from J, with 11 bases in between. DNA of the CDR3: TGCAGTGCTCCGGGGACCAATAATGAAAAACTGTTTTTT. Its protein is CSAPGTNNEKLFF.

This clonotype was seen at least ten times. CDR3 loop: CATSDSRLAAPNEQFF. CDR3 in DNA: TGTGCCACCAGTGACTCCAGACTAGCGGCTCCCAATGAGCAGTTCTTC. This chain links TRBV24-1 with TRBJ2-1; TRBD2 matches 9 bases. Trimming took 4 bases from V and 6 from J; bases not matched to a gene: 9. The CDR3 has 16 amino acids. Germline V gives CDR1 KGHDR, CDR2 SFDVKD.

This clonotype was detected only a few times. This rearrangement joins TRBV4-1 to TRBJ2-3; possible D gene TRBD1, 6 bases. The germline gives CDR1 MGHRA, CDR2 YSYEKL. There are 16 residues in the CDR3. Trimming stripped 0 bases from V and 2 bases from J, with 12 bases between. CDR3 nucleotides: TGCGCCAGCAGCCAAGAACCGACAGGAAACACAGATACGCAGTATTTT. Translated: CASSQEPTGNTDTQYF.

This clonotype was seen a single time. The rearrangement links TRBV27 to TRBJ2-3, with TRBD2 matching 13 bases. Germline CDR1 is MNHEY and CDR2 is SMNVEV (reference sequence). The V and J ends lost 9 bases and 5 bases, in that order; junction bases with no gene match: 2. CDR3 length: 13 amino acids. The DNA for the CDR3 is TGTGCCAGTCGACTAGCGGGAGGAGATACGCAGTATTTT. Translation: CASRLAGGDTQYF.

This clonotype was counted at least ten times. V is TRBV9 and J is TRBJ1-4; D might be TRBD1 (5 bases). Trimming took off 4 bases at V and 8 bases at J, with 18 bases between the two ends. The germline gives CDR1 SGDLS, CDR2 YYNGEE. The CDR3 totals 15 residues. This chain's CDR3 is CASSPSGREREKLFF. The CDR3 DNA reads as TGTGCCAGCAGCCCCAGTGGCAGGGAGCGCGAAAAACTGTTTTTT. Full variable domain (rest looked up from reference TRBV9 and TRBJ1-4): DSGVTQTPKHLITATGQRVTLRCSPRSGDLSVYWYQQSLDQGLQFLIQYYNGEERAKGNILERFSAQQFPDLHSELNLSSLELGDSALYFCASSPSGREREKLFFGSGTQLSVL.

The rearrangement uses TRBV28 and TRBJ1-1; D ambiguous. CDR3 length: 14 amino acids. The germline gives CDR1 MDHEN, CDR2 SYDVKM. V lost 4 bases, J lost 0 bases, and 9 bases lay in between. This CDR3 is CASSSPVMNTEAFF. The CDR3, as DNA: TGTGCCAGCAGTTCTCCAGTCATGAACACTGAAGCTTTCTTT.

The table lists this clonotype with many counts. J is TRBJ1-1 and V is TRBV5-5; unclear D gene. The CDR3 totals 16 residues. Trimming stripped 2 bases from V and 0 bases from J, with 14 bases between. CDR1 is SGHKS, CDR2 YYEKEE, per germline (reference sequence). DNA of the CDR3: TGTGCCAGCAGCTTTCAACTCTTAGCGGTGAACACTGAAGCTTTCTTT. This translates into CASSFQLLAVNTEAFF.

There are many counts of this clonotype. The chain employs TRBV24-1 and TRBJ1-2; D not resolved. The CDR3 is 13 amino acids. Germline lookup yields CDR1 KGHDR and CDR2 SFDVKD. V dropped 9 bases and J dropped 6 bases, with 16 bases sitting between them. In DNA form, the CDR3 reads TGTGCCACCCCTACAACCAAGACCCATGGCTACACCTTC. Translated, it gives CATPTTKTHGYTF.

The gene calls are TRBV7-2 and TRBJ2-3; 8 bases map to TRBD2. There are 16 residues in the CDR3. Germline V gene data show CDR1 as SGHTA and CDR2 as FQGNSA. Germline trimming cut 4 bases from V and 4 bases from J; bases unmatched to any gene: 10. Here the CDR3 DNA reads TGTGCCAGCAGCTACTTAGCGGGAATCCGGGCAGATACGCAGTATTTT. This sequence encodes CASSYLAGIRADTQYF.

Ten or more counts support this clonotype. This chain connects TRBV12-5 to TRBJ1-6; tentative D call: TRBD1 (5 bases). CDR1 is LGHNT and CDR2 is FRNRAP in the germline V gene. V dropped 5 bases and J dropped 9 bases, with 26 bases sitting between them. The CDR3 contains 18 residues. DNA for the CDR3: TGTGCTAGTGGTCCCTTTCGGAGGGGCAGGTCTGGTAGTTCACCCCTCCACTTT. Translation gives CASGPFRRGRSGSSPLHF.

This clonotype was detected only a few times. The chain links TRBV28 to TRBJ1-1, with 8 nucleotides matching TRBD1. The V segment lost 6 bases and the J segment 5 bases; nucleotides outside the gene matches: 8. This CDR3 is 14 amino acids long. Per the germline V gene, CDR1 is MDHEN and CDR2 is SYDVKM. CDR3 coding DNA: TGTGCCAGCAGGATGACAGGGGTGGGGACTGAAGCTTTCTTT. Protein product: CASRMTGVGTEAFF.

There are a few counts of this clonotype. The CDR3 loop reads CASSYKVGGAGEQYF. The CDR3 DNA is TGTGCCAGCAGTTACAAGGTGGGAGGGGCTGGCGAGCAGTACTTC. The rearrangement joins TRBV6-5 to TRBJ2-7; 7 bases align to TRBD2. Germline CDR1 is MNHEY and CDR2 is SVGAGI. V lost 2 bases, J lost 6 bases, and 10 bases stayed unmatched. The CDR3 loop spans 15 amino acids.

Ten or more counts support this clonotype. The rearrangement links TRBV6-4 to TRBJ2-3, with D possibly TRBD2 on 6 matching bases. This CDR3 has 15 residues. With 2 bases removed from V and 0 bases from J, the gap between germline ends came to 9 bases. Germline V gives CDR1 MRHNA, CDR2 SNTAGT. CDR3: CASSDGGTSTDTQYF. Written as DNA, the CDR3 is TGTGCCAGCAGTGACGGCGGGACCAGCACAGATACGCAGTATTTT.

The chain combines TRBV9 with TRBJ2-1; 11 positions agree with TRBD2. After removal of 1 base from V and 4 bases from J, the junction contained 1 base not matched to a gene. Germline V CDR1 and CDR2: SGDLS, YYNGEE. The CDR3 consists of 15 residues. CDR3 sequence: CASSVTSGRYNEQFF. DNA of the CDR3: TGTGCCAGCAGCGTAACTAGCGGGAGATACAATGAGCAGTTCTTC.

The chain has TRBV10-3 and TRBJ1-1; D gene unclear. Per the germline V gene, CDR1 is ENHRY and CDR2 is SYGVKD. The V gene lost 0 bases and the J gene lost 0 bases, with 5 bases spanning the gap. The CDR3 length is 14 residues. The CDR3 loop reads CAISESGMNTEAFF. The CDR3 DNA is TGTGCCATCAGTGAGTCGGGCATGAACACTGAAGCTTTCTTT.